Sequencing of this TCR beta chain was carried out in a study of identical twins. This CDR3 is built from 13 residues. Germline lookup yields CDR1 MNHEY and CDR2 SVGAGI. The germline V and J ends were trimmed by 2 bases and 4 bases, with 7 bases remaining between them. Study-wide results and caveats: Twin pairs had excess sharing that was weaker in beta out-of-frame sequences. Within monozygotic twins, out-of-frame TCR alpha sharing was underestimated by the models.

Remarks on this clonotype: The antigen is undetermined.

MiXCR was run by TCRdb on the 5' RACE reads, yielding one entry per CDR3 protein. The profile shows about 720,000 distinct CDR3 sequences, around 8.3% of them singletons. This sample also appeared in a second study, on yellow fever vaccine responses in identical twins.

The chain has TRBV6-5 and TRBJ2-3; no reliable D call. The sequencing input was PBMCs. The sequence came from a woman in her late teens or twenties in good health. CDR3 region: CASSYVPPDTQYF. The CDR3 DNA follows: TGTGCCAGCAGTTACGTGCCCCCAGATACGCAGTATTTT.